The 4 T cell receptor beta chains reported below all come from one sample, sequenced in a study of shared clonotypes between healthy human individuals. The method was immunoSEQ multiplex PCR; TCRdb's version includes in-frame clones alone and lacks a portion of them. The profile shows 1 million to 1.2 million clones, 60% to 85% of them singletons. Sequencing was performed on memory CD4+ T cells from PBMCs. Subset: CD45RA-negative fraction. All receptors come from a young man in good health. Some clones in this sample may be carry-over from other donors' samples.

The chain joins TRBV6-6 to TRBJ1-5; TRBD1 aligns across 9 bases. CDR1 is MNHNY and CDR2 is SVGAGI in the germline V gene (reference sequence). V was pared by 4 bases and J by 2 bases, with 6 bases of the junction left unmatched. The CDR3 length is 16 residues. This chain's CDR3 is CASSWGQGVGNQPQHF. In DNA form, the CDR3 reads TGTGCCAGCAGTTGGGGACAGGGAGTCGGCAATCAGCCCCAGCATTTT.

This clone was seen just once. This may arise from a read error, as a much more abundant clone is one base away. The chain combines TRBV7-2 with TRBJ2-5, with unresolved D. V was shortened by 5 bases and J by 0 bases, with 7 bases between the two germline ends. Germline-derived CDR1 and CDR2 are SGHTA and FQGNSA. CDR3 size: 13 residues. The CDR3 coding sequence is TGTGCCAGCAGCCTACAAGACCAAGAGACCCAGTACTTC. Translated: CASSLQDQETQYF.

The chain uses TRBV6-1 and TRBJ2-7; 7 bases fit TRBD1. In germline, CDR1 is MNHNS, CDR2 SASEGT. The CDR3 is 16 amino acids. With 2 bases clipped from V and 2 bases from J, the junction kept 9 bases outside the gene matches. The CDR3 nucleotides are TGTGCCAGCAGTGAATACTACTCCGGGACAGCCTACGAGCAGTACTTC. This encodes CASSEYYSGTAYEQYF.

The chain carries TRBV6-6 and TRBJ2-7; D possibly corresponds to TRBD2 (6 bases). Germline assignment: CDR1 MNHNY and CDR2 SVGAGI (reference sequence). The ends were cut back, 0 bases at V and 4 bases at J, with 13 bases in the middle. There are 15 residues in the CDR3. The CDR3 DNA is TGTGCCAGCAGTTACTCTCTAGCGCTAGTTTACGAGCAGTACTTC. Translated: CASSYSLALVYEQYF.